This TCR beta chain was sequenced for a study of graft-versus-host responses after intestinal transplantation. General study points: Some patients had graft-donor T cell macrochimerism. In their allografts, the ratios of graft-versus-host to host-versus-graft T cell clones were high.

Details on this clone: Its antigen is still unknown.

Some clones are missing from TCRdb's copy, which holds only in-frame ones; the method was immunoSEQ multiplex PCR. The data show approximately 77,000 clones, with around 90% seen just once and roughly 0.37% held by the top ten. The ends lost 1 base at V and 6 bases at J; junction bases unmatched: 7. CDR3 size: 15 residues. The germline V gene has CDR1 MDHEN and CDR2 SYDVKM. This receptor was taken from a human donor who received an intestinal transplant. The source material was unstimulated CD4+ T cells sorted from spleen or lymph node cells, sampled before intestinal transplant. This chain joins TRBV28 and TRBJ2-3; 7 bases line up with TRBD2. CDR3 in DNA: TGTGCCAGCAGTTTATCTAGCGGCGCATGGGATACGCAGTATTTT. This gives the protein CASSLSSGAWDTQYF.